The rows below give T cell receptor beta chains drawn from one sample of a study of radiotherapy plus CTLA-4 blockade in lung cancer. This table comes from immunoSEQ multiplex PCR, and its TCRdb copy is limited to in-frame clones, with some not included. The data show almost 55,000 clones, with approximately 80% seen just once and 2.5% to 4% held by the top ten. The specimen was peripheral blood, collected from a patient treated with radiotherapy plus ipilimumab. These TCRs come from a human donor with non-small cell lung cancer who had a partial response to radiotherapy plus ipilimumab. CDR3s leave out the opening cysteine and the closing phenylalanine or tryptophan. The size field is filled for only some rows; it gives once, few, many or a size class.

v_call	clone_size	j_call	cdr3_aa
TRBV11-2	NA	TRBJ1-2	ASSLVGRINYGYT
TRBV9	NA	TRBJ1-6	ASSSATGNNSPLH
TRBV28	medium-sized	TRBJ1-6	ASSSRELNSPLH
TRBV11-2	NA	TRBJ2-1	ASSRGLAGEYNEQF
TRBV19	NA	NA	ASSTGQGRGYEQY
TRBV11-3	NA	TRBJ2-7	ASSPRTGLDAYEQY
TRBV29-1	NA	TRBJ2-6	SVEDLATGRSGANVLT
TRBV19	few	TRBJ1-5	ASSRGGNQPQH
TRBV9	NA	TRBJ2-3	ASSARTGGTSSTDTQY
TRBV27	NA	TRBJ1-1	ASSLTRDTEAF
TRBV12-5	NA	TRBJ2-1	ASGPQGYNEQF
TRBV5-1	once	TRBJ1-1	ASSAWDSSSTEAF
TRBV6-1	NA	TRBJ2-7	ASSDPGTPVDYEQY
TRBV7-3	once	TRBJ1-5	ASSQQPGRRRGNQPQH
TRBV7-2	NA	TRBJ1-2	ASSLRQGGIEGYT
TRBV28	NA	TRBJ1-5	ASSLSRTAGNQPQH
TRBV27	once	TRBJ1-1	ASSLLGGSNTEAF
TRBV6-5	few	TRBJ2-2	ASSSQGDTGELF
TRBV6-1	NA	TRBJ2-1	ASRSTGDEQF
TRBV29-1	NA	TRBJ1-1	SAGLGRLNTEAF
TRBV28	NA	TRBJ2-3	ASSSRGSGGLSY
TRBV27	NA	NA	ASSPSGSPYEQY
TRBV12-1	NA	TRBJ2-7	ASSWTGTVGEQY
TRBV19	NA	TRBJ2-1	ASSTIAGGVNEQF
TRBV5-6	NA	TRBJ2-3	ASSFVQGASDTQY
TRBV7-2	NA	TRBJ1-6	ASSLGQGATNSPLH
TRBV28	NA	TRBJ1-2	ASSSPRGQGTGGYT
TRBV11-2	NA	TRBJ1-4	ASSPAGYEKLF
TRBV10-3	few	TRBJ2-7	AIGSGGAYEQY
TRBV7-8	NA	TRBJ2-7	ASSLYGTGESEQY
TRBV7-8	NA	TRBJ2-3	ASSPRLAGTDTQY
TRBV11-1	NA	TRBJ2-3	ASSLEGGPSTDTQY
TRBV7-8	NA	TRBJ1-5	ASSLARNSNQPQH
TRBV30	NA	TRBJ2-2	AWSRTGAGELF
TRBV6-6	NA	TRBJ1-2	ASSYVAGGYT
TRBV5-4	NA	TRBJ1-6	ASSLFREDSPLH
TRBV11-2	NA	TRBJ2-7	ASSRGQKAYEQY
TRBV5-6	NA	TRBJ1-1	ASSTYSLGLRNTEAF
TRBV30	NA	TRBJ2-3	AWSRPGLAGRSSTDTQY
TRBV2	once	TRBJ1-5	ASNPDRDQPQH
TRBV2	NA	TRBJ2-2	ASRGTANTGELF
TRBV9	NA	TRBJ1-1	ASSVSPSTEAF
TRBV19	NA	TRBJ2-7	ASRTSGGVNEQY
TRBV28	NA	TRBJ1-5	ASSRTGANQPQH
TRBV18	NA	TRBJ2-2	ASSPRTGLNTGELF
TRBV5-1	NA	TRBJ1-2	ASRRADAPNYGYT
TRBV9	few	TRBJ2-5	ASSEGTGALETQY
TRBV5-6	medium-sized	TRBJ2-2	ASSAGQDTGELF
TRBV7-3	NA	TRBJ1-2	ASSPWTGGDYGYT